This T cell receptor (beta chain) appears in the sequencing data of a study of shared clonotypes between healthy human individuals. About the study: Donors had three CD4 naive, three CD4 memory, two CD8 naive and one CD8 memory plate apiece. Study results and caveats: The study found roughly 5% of naive CD4 clonotypes shared across a handful of donors.

Notes on this clone: The target antigen is unknown.

Between the trimmed V and J ends, which lost 3 bases and 3 bases, there was a span of 11 bases. Germline V CDR1 and CDR2: LNHDA, SQIVND (reference sequence). The CDR3 is 15 residues long. Each subset's genomic DNA was split evenly across several immunoSEQ plates. The data were produced by immunoSEQ multiplex PCR, yet TCRdb's version contains in-frame clones alone and is incomplete. The table records about 1 million clones, around 74% of them present only once. The receptor was isolated from a young man in good health. The chain uses TRBV19 and TRBJ1-4; D not resolved. Sequenced sample: memory CD4+ T cells sorted from blood. Subset meaning: CD45RA-negative fraction. CDR3 protein: CASSIGGGSNEKLFF. In DNA form, the CDR3 reads TGTGCCAGTAGTATCGGAGGAGGATCTAATGAAAAACTGTTTTTT.